This TCR beta chain was identified during a study of tumor-infiltrating lymphocytes in primary liver carcinoma. From 500 ng of total RNA, TCR beta-specific cDNA was reverse-transcribed using a constant-region primer. Researchers made the TCR beta libraries by running three nested multiplex PCR rounds with slightly modified ARM-PCR. Researchers ran the first two PCR rounds for approximately 10 cycles each with TRBV1-TRBV30 forward primers and a C-beta reverse primer. MiXCR, run by TCRdb on the multiplex PCR reads, gives a single entry per CDR3 protein. The data contain some 180,000 distinct CDR3 sequences, over 80% of them singletons. Study outcomes and limitations: Tumor-blood pairs (like tumor-adjacent pairs) overlapped less than tumor region pairs did.

Concerning this clonotype itself: As yet, its antigen is unknown.

Co-extraction of RNA and DNA was performed on roughly 17-32 mg of unsorted bulk tissue. CDR1 is SGHAT and CDR2 is FQNNGV in the germline V gene. The CDR3 consists of 15 residues. V gave up 7 bases and J gave up 12 bases, with 25 bases separating them. The sample was tumor tissue from primary liver carcinoma. The V and J genes are TRBV11-2 and TRBJ2-4; no definite D call. This sequence originates from a man in his forties with primary liver carcinoma and hepatitis B virus infection. CDR3 region: CASTTSAVAKKNQYF. In nucleotides, the CDR3 is TGTGCCAGCACCACTTCGGCGGTAGCTAAAAAGAATCAGTACTTC. Based on the CDR3 plus reference TRBV11-2 and TRBJ2-4, the full variable domain is EAGVAQSPRYKIIEKRQSVAFWCNPISGHATLYWYQQILGQGPKLLIQFQNNGVVDDSQLPKDRFSAERLKGVDSTLKIQPAKLEDSAVYLCASTTSAVAKKNQYFGAGTRLSVL.